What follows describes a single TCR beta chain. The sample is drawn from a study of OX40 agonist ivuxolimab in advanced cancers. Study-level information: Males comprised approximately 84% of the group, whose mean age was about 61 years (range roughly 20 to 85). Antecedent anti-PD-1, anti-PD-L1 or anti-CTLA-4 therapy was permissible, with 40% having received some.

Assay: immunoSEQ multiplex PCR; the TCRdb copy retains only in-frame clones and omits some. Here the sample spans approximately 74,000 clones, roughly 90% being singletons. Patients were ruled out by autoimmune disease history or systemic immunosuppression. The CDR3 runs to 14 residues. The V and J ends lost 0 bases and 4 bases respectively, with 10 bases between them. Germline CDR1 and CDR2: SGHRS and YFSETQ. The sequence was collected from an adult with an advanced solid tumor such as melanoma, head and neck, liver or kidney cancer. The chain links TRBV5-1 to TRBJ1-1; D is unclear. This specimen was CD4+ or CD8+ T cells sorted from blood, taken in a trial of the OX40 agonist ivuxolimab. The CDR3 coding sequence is TGCGCCAGCAGCTTGGAGGCGGGCCGCACTGAAGCTTTCTTT. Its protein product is CASSLEAGRTEAFF.